This entry concerns a single T cell receptor beta chain. Its cognate antigen is unknown. CD4+ T cells specific for antigen were expanded with viral peptide pools by the ViraFEST assay before sequencing. Isolating CD4+ T cells followed less than 12 days of culture. This person caught SARS-CoV-2 sometime from March to December 2020, and PCR testing confirmed the infection. Two-dose vaccination with either BNT162b2 or mRNA-1273 was given to the participants. IL-2 medium was substituted for half the medium on days 3 and 7. These data are taken from a study of vaccination effects on CD4 cells after COVID-19. Trimming stripped 6 bases from V and 4 bases from J, with 15 bases between. The CDR3 consists of 13 residues. Germline V gene data show CDR1 as DFQATT and CDR2 as SNEGSKA (reference sequence). The table came from immunoSEQ multiplex PCR; TCRdb's copy has only in-frame clones and leaves some out. The sample contains 15,000 to 20,000 clones, about four fifths of which appear only once.

The study, taken as a whole, reports: In convalescent patients, vaccine-induced clones largely differed from infection-induced clones. Marked contraction was observed in infection-induced and vaccine-induced clones late after vaccination.

This rearrangement joins TRBV20-1 to TRBJ2-5; D not certain. This clonotype was sampled from a human donor who had a prior SARS-CoV-2 infection. The starting material was CD4+ T cells from PBMCs cultured with SARS-CoV-2 spike peptides, obtained after COVID-19 vaccination. CDR3 sequence: CSASHVNLETQYF. CDR3 coding DNA: TGCAGTGCAAGTCACGTCAATTTAGAGACCCAGTACTTC.